In this sample, the clone carrying this T cell receptor (beta chain) turned up many times. Its specificity is not known. The entry originates in a study of CD8+ T cells in alopecia areata. About the research overall: Tofacitinib continued for 6 to 18 months and was then withheld for 6 months.

Germline V gene lookup returns CDR1 MDHEN and CDR2 SYDVKM. The CDR3 consists of 15 residues. V trimming: 6 bases; J trimming: 2 bases; junction bases outside the gene matches: 9. Notes on the study in general: Although TCR sharing was seen in mice, sharing across patients was less clear, possibly for HLA-related reasons. Besides other cells, scalp samples also yield sequences of resident alphabeta T cells from normal skin.

TCR sequencing used cDNA made by reverse transcription of extracted RNA. Repertoires were generated with immunoSEQ multiplex PCR, while TCRdb's copy carries only in-frame clones and drops some. This sample has 140,000 to 150,000 clones, with approximately 50% found just once. This TCR derives from a human donor with alopecia areata. Specimen: CD4+ T cells sorted from blood, collected at week 0. The J gene is TRBJ2-7, the V gene TRBV28; 8 bases agree with TRBD1. CDR3 coding DNA: TGTGCCAGCAGCTTACAGGGGGGAGGACCCTACGAGCAGTACTTC. This codes for CASSLQGGGPYEQYF. The full variable domain, in which reference TRBV28 and TRBJ2-7 provide the parts outside the CDR3, is DVKVTQSSRYLVKRTGEKVFLECVQDMDHENMFWYRQDPGLGLRLIYFSYDVKMKEKGDIPEGYSVSREKKERFSLILESASTNQTSMYLCASSLQGGGPYEQYFGPGTRLTVT.